This T cell receptor (beta chain) was retrieved from a study of control samples from healthy donors and cancer patients. In germline, CDR1 is SGHVS, CDR2 FQNEAQ. The ends were cut back, 5 bases at V and 3 bases at J, with 13 bases in the middle. The CDR3 runs 14 residues. Libraries were prepared by immunoSEQ multiplex PCR; TCRdb keeps only in-frame clonotypes and omits some of them. The table has tens of thousands of clones, 70% to 90% seen once. This sequence originates from a woman aged 60-75 years with head and neck cancer. The V and J genes are TRBV7-8 and TRBJ1-1; D is perhaps TRBD1 (6 bases). Sequencing was carried out using PBMCs. In DNA form, the CDR3 reads TGTGCCAGCAGCACACAGGGTTTTGACACTGAAGCTTTCTTT. This sequence encodes CASSTQGFDTEAFF.